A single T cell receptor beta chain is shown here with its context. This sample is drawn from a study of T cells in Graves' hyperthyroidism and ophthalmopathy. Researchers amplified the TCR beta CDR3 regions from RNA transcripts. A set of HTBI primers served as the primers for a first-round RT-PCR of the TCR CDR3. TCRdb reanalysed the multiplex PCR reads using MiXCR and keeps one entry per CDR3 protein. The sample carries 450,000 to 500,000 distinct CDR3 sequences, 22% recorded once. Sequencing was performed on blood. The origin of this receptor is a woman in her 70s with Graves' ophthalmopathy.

Here the CDR3 reads CASSATGLVPNEQFF. The DNA for the CDR3 is TGTGCCAGCAGCGCAACGGGACTAGTCCCCAATGAGCAGTTCTTC. The chain links TRBV11-3 to TRBJ2-1; 8 positions match TRBD2. Germline values: CDR1 SGHNT, CDR2 YENEEA. V dropped 5 bases and J dropped 6; count of bases not matched to a gene: 9. This CDR3 is 15 amino acids long.